What follows is one TCR beta chain and its context. Its antigen is as yet unknown. In germline, CDR1 is SGHNT, CDR2 YENEEA. The CDR3 loop spans 13 amino acids. Trimming took off 4 bases at V and 7 bases at J, with 13 bases between the two ends. This sample's treatment: roughly ten-day PBMC culture with coronavirus spike peptide pools or control peptides (ViraFEST assay). Each well held approximately 2 million PBMCs in IL-2 (10 IU/ml) medium with around 9.4 ug/ml peptide pools. The assay that was used to sequence DNA from cultured CD4+ T cells was the Oncomine TCR Beta short-read assay. Using its own MiXCR run on the PCR reads, TCRdb lists one record per CDR3 protein. The sample includes about 16,000 distinct CDR3 sequences, 44% of them seen just once. The entry originates in a study of vaccination and CD4 T cells after COVID-19. Study-level background: The study enrolled six male and four female convalescents, two of whom were Hispanic. Overlapping SARS-CoV-2, HCoV-NL63, HCoV-OC43 and HCoV-229E spike peptides were used to stimulate cells.

Findings and caveats of the study: Counts of SARS-CoV-2-reactive clonotypes had a median that went from roughly 22 to 38, a nonsignificant change.

The source is a human donor who had recovered from COVID-19. The sample taken for sequencing was CD4+ T cells from blood, cultured in vitro. The chain couples TRBV11-3 to TRBJ1-1; possibly TRBD1 for D (6 bases). CDR3 sequence reads: CASSWGPGHEAFF. DNA of the CDR3: TGTGCCAGCAGCTGGGGGCCGGGACATGAAGCTTTCTTT.